This T cell receptor beta chain is drawn from a study of control samples from healthy donors and cancer patients. Sequencing was performed with immunoSEQ multiplex PCR; in TCRdb, only in-frame clones are kept and a portion is missing. The sample includes about 130,000 clones, around 92% of them seen just once. The V gene lost 3 bases and the J gene lost 8 bases, with 13 bases spanning the gap. Germline V gene sequence: CDR1 WSHSY, CDR2 SAAADI. The CDR3 extends over 13 amino acids. Sequenced input: blood. The source of this sequence is a woman aged 50 to 60 in good health. V usage is TRBV10-2 and J usage is TRBJ1-2; D may be TRBD1 (5 bases). The CDR3 sequence: CASSDPGTGGYTF. The CDR3 DNA reads as TGCGCCAGCAGTGACCCCGGGACTGGGGGCTACACCTTC.